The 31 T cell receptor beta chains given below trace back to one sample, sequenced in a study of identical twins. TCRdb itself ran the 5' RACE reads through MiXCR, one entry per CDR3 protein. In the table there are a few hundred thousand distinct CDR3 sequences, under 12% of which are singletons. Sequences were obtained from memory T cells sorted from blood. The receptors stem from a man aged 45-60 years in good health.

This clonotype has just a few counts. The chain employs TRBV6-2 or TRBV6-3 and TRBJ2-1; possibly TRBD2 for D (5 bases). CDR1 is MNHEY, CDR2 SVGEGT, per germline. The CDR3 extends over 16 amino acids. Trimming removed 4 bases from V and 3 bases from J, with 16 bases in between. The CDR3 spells CASSSDVYRGYNEQFF. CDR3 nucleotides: TGTGCCAGCAGTTCGGACGTTTACCGGGGCTACAATGAGCAGTTCTTC.

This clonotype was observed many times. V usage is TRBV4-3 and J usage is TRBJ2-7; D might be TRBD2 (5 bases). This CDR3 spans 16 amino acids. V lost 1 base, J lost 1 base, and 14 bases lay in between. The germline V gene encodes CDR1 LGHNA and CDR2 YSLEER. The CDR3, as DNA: TGCGCCAGCAGCCAAGTTGGCGGGCGCGGATCCTACGAGCAGTACTTC. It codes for CASSQVGGRGSYEQYF.

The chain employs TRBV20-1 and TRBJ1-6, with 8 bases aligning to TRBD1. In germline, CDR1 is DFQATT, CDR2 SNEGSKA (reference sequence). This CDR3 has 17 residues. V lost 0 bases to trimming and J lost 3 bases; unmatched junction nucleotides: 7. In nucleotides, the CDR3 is TGCAGTGCTAGAGATCGAGACAGGGGCAGCTATAATTCACCCCTCCACTTT. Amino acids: CSARDRDRGSYNSPLHF.

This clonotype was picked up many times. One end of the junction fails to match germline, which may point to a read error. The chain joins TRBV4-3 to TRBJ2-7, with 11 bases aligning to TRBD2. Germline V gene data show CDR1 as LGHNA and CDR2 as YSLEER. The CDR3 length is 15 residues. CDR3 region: CASSQELAGGYEQYF. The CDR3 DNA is TGTGCCAGCAGCCAAGAGCTAGCGGGGGGTTACGAGCAGTACTTC.

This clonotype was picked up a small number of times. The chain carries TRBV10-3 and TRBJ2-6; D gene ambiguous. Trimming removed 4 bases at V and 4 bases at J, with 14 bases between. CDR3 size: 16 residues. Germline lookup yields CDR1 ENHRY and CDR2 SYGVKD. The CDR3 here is CAISGPHRAGANVLTF. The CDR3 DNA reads TGTGCCATCAGTGGACCCCACAGAGCCGGGGCCAACGTCCTGACTTTC.

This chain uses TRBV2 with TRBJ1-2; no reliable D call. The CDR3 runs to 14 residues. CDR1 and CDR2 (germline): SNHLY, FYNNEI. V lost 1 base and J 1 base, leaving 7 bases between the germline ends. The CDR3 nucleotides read TGTGCCAGCAGTGAAGAGGTAGATAACTATGGCTACACCTTC. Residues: CASSEEVDNYGYTF.

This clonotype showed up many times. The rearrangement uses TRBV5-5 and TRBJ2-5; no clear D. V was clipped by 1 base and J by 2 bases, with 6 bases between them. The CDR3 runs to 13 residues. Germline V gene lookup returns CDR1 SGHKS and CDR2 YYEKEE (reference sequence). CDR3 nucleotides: TGTGCCAGCAGCTTGTCCGGACAAGAGACCCAGTACTTC. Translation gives CASSLSGQETQYF. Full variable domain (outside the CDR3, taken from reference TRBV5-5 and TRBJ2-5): DAGVTQSPTHLIKTRGQQVTLRCSPISGHKSVSWYQQVLGQGPQFIFQYYEKEERGRGNFPDRFSARQFPNYSSELNVNALLLGDSALYLCASSLSGQETQYFGPGTRLLVL.

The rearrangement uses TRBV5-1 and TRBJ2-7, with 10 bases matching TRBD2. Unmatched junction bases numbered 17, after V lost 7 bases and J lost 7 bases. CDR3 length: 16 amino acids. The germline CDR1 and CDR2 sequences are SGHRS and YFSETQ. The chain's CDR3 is CASQREGLAGADEQYF. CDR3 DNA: TGCGCCAGCCAAAGAGAGGGTCTAGCGGGGGCTGATGAGCAGTACTTC.

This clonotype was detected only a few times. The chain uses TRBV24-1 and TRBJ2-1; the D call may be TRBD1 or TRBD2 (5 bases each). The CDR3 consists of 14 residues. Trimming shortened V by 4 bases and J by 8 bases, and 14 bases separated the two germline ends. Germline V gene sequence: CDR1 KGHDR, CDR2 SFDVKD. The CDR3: CATSDNILGDEQFF. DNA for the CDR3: TGTGCCACCAGTGACAATATATTGGGGGATGAGCAGTTCTTC.

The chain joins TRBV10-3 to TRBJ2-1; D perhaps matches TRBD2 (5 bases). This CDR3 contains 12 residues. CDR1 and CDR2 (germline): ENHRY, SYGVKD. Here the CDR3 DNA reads TGTGCTGTCGGGGAGACCTACAATGAGCAGTTCTTC. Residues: CAVGETYNEQFF.

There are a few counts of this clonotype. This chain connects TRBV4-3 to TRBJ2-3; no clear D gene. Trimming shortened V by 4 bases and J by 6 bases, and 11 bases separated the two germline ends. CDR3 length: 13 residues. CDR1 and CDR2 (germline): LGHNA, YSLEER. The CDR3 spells CASSPRPGDTQYF. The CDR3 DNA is TGCGCCAGCAGCCCAAGGCCCGGGGATACGCAGTATTTT.

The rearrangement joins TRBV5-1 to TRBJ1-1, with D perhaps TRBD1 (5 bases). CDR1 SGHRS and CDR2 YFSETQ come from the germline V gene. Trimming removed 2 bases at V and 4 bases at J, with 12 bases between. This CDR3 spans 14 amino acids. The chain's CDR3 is CASSFGGEGTEAFF. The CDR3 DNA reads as TGCGCCAGCAGCTTCGGGGGGGAGGGCACTGAAGCTTTCTTT.

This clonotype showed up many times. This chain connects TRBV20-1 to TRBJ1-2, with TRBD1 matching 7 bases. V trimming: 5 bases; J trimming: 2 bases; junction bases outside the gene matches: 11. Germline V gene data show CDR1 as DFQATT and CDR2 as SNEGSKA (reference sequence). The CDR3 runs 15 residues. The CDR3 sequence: CSAQETGFMNYGYTF. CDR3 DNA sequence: TGCAGTGCTCAGGAGACAGGGTTTATGAACTATGGCTACACCTTC.

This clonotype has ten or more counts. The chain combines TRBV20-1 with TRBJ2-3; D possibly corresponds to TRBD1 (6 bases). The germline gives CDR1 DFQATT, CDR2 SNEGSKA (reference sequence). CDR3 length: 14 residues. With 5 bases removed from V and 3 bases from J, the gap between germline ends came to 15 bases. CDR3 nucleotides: TGCAGTGCTCTACGGACAGTGGGAACAGATACGCAGTATTTT. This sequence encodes CSALRTVGTDTQYF.

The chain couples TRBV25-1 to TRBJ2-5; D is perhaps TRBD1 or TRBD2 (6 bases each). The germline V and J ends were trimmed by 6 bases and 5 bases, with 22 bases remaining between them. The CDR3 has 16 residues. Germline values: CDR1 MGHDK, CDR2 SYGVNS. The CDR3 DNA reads TGTGCCAGCAGCAATTACGACCAGGGGAGGTCGGAGACCCAGTACTTC. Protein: CASSNYDQGRSETQYF.

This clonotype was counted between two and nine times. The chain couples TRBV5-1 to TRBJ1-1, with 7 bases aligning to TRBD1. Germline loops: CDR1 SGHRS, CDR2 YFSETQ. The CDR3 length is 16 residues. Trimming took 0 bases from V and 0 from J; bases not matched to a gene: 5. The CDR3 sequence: CASSLVGGGLNTEAFF. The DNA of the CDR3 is TGCGCCAGCAGCTTGGTTGGAGGGGGCTTGAACACTGAAGCTTTCTTT.

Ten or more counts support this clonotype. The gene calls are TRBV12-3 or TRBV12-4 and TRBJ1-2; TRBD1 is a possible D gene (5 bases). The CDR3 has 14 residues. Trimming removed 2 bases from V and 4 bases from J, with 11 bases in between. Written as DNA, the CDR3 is TGTGCCAGCAGTTTAAGGGCCACAGGCTATGGCTACACCTTC. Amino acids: CASSLRATGYGYTF.

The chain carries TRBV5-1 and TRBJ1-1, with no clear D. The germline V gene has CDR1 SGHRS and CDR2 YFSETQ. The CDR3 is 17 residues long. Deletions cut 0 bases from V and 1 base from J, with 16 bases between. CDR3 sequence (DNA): TGCGCCAGCAGCTTGGGGCTGAGGACGGAAACGAACACTGAAGCTTTCTTT. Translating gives CASSLGLRTETNTEAFF.

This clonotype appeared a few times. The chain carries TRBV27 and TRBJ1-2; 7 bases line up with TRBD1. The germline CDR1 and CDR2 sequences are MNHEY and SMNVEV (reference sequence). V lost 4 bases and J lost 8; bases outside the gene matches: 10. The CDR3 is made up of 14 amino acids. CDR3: CASSSQTGVGGYTF. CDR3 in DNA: TGTGCCAGCAGTTCACAAACAGGGGTCGGAGGCTACACCTTC.

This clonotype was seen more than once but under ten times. CDR3 coding DNA: TGTGCCAGCAGGAGTTGGGGCCGATTGGCCACTGAAGCTTTCTTT. Protein product: CASRSWGRLATEAFF. The chain joins TRBV6-2 or TRBV6-3 to TRBJ1-1; TRBD1 is a possible D gene (5 bases). Germline values: CDR1 MNHEY, CDR2 SVGEGT. Trimming removed 6 bases from V and 4 bases from J, with 18 bases in between. The CDR3 extends over 15 amino acids.

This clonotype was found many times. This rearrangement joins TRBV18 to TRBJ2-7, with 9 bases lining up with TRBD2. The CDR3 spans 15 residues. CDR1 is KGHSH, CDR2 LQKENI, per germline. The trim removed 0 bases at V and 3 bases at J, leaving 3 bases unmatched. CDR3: CASSPPSGRIYEQYF. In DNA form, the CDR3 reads TGTGCCAGCTCACCACCCAGCGGGAGGATCTACGAGCAGTACTTC.

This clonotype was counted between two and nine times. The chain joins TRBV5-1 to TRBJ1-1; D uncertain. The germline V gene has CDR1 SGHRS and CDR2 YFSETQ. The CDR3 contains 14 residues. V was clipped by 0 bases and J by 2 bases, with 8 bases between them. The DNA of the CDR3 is TGCGCCAGCAGCTTGGGGGAATTAAACACTGAAGCTTTCTTT. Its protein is CASSLGELNTEAFF.

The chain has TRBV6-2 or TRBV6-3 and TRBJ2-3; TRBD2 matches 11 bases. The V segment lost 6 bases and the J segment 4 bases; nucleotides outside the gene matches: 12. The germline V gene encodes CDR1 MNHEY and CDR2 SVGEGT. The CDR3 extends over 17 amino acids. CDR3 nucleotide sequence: TGTGCCAGCAGCCCCCGTAGCGGGAGGGCCGTGGCAGATACGCAGTATTTT. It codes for CASSPRSGRAVADTQYF.

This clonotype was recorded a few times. CDR3 in DNA: TGTGCCAGCAGCTTTGGGACAGGGGCAAATCAGCCCCAGCATTTT. This encodes CASSFGTGANQPQHF. The genes are TRBV7-2 and TRBJ1-5; the match to TRBD1 covers 10 bases. Per the germline V gene, CDR1 is SGHTA and CDR2 is FQGNSA. The CDR3 runs 15 residues. V was clipped by 3 bases and J by 4 bases; unmatched bases: 3.

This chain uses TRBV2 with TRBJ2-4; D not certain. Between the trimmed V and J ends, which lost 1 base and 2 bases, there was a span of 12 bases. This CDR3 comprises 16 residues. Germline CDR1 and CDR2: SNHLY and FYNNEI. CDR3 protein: CASSEGAITSKNIQYF. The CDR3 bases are TGTGCCAGCAGTGAAGGGGCGATCACATCCAAAAACATTCAGTACTTC.

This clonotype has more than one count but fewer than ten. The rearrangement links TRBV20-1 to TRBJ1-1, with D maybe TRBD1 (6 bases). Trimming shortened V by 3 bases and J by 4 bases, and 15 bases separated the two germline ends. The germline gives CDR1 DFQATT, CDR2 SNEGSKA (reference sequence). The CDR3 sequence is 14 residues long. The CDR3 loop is CSARVLGAITEAFF. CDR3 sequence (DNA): TGCAGTGCTAGGGTTCTGGGGGCGATCACTGAAGCTTTCTTT.

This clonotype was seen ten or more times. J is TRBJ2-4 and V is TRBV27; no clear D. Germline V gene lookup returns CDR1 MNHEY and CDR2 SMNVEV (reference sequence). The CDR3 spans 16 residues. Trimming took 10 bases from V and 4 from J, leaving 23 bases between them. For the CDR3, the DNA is TGTGCCAACATAAATTTCGCTTCCCACACAAAAAACATTCAGTACTTC. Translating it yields CANINFASHTKNIQYF.

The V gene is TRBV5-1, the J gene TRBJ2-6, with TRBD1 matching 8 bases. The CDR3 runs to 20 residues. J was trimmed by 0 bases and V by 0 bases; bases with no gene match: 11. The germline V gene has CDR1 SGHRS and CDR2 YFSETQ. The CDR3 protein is CASSLGGAGGPSSGANVLTF. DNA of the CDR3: TGCGCCAGCAGCTTGGGGGGGGCAGGGGGCCCCAGCTCTGGGGCCAACGTCCTGACTTTC.

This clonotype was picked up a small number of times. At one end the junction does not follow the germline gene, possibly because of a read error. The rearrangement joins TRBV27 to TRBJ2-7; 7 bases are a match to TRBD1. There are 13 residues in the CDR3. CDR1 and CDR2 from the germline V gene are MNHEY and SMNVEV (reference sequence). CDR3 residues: CASSDRASHEQYF. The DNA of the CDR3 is TGTGCCAGCAGCGACAGGGCCTCCCACGAGCAGTACTTC.

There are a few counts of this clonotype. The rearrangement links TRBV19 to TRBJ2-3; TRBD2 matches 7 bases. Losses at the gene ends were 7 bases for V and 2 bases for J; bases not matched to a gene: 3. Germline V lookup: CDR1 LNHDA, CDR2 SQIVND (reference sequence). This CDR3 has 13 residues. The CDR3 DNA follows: TGTGCCAGTAACGCGGGGGACACAGATACGCAGTATTTT. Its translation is CASNAGDTDTQYF.

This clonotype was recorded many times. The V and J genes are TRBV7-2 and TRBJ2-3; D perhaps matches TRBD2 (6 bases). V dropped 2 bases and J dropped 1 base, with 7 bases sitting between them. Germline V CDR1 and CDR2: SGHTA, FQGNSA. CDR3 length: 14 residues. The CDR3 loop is CASSLRGGTDTQYF. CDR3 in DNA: TGTGCCAGCAGCTTACGCGGGGGCACAGATACGCAGTATTTT. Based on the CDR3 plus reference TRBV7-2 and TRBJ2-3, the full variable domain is GAGVSQSPSNKVTEKGKDVELRCDPISGHTALYWYRQSLGQGLEFLIYFQGNSAPDKSGLPSDRFSAERTGGSVSTLTIQRTQQEDSAVYLCASSLRGGTDTQYFGPGTRLTVL.